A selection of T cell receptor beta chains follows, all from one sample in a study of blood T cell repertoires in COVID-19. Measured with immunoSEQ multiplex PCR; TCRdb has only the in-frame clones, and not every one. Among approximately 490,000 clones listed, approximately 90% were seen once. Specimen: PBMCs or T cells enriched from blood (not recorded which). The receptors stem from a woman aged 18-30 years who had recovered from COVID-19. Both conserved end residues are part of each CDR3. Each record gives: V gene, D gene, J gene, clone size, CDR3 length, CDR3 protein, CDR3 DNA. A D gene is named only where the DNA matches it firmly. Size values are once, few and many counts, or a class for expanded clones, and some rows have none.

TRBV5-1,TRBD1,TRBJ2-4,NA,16,CASSLDFGQVGVIQYF,TGCGCCAGCAGCTTGGATTTCGGACAGGTCGGGGTCATTCAGTACTTC
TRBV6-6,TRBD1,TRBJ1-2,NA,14,CASSSPGQPYGYTF,TGTGCCAGCAGTTCACCGGGACAGCCTTATGGCTACACCTTC
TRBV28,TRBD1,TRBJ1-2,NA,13,CASKQGADYGYTF,TGTGCCAGCAAACAGGGGGCGGACTATGGCTACACCTTC
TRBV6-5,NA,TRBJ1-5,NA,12,CASGEVNQPQHF,TGTGCCAGCGGGGAGGTCAATCAGCCCCAGCATTTT
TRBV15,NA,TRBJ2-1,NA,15,CATSRAPVTYNEQFF,TGTGCCACCAGCAGAGCGCCGGTAACCTACAATGAGCAGTTCTTC
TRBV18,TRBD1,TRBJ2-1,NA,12,CASSLRGPEQFF,TGTGCCAGCTCACTCAGGGGGCCTGAGCAGTTCTTC
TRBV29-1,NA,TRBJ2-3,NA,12,CSVVQRTDTQYF,TGCAGCGTTGTTCAGCGGACAGATACGCAGTATTTT
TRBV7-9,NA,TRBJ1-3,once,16,CASSPVWEVSGNTIYF,TGTGCCAGCAGCCCCGTCTGGGAGGTATCTGGAAACACCATATATTTT
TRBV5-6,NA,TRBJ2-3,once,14,CASSLGGREDTQYF,TGTGCCAGCAGCTTGGGCGGCAGGGAAGATACGCAGTATTTT
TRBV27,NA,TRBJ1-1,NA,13,CASSLTRATEAFF,TGTGCCAGCAGTTTGACCAGGGCGACTGAAGCTTTCTTT
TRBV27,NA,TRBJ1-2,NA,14,CASSPDRTNYGYTF,TGTGCCAGCAGTCCTGACAGGACTAACTATGGCTACACCTTC
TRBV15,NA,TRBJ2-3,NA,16,CATSRDGAGGVDTQYF,TGTGCCACCAGCAGAGATGGCGCCGGAGGAGTGGATACGCAGTATTTT
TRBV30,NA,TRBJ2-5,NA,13,CAWSGAGPETQYF,TGTGCCTGGAGTGGGGCGGGGCCAGAGACCCAGTACTTC
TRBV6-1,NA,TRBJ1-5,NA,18,CASSVRGGVAAGNQPQHF,TGTGCCAGCAGTGTGAGAGGGGGAGTTGCAGCGGGGAATCAGCCCCAGCATTTT
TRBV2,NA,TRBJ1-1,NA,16,CASSGARGGSGTEAFF,TGTGCCAGCAGTGGTGCGAGAGGAGGGTCGGGTACTGAAGCTTTCTTT
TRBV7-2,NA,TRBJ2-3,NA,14,CASSSTGSPDTQYF,TGTGCCAGCAGCTCAACAGGGTCCCCCGATACGCAGTATTTT
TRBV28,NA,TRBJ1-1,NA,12,CASSSLYTEAFF,TGTGCCAGCAGTTCTCTTTACACTGAAGCTTTCTTT